This T cell receptor beta chain was retrieved from a study of a mutant IDH1 vaccine in newly diagnosed glioma. Study at large: Beginning 4-6 weeks after radiotherapy alone, or with temozolomide cycles, vaccination took place.

Note on this clone: Antigen specificity is unknown.

Study-level points and caveats: There seemed to be no relation between pseudoprogression and changes in top peripheral T cell clonotypes.

Time point meaning: week 11, during vaccination. In every dose of vaccine, 300 ug of mutant IDH1 20-mer peptide was given alongside topical imiquimod. In every donor, the tumor was a new WHO grade 3 or 4 IDH1-mutant, ATRX-lost astrocytoma. Repertoires were generated with immunoSEQ multiplex PCR, while TCRdb's copy carries only in-frame clones and drops some. The sample has roughly 70,000 clones, 65% to 85% seen once. The germline gives CDR1 SGHDT, CDR2 YYEEEE. The CDR3 has 17 amino acids. The V end lost 0 bases, the J end lost 0 bases, and 13 bases lay between the germline ends. J is TRBJ2-1 and V is TRBV5-6; D ambiguous. The sequence was obtained from a woman in her forties or fifties with glioma. Sequencing was performed on PBMCs, taken from a glioma patient whose treatment included an IDH1 peptide vaccine. The CDR3 sequence: CASSLAVTKSSYNEQFF. Here the CDR3 DNA reads TGTGCCAGCAGCTTGGCAGTGACAAAGAGCTCCTACAATGAGCAGTTCTTC.